A selection of T cell receptor beta chains follows, all from one sample in a study of blood T cells in healthy people across ages. TCRdb re-called the 5' RACE reads with MiXCR, one entry per CDR3 protein. The sample yields around 1.5 million distinct CDR3 sequences, about 31% seen once. The sequenced sample consisted of blood. These receptors were taken from a woman aged 30 to 39 in good health. Each CDR3 is given with its conserved first and last residue. Each record gives: J gene, V gene, D gene, clone size, CDR3 DNA, CDR3 protein. A D gene is named only where the DNA matches it firmly. Some rows have no size entry. The others give once, few or many, or a class for an expanded clone.

J: TRBJ2-1; V: TRBV29-1; D: TRBD2; size: .; DNA: TGCAGCGTTGATTCGAACCCCCCGCGGGAGTATGATGAGCAGTTCTTC; CDR3: CSVDSNPPREYDEQFF
J: TRBJ2-7; V: TRBV10-3; D: TRBD1; size: few; DNA: TGTGCCATCAGGGGGACAGGGACCGAGCAGTACTTC; CDR3: CAIRGTGTEQYF
J: TRBJ2-1; V: TRBV29-1; D: TRBD2; size: many; DNA: TGCAGCGTTGCCCCGATTACTAGCGGGGGGGCGACCTACAATGAGCAGTTCTTC; CDR3: CSVAPITSGGATYNEQFF
J: TRBJ2-1; V: TRBV3-1; D: .; size: few; DNA: TGTGCCAGCAGCCCTGGAGGTAGGCAGTTCTTC; CDR3: CASSPGGRQFF
J: TRBJ2-5; V: TRBV28; D: .; size: .; DNA: TGTGCCAGCAGTCCTCGAGGACGCAACCAGGGGGAGACCCAGTACTTC; CDR3: CASSPRGRNQGETQYF
J: TRBJ2-5; V: TRBV28; D: .; size: few; DNA: TGTGCCAGCACCGCGCTCGGGCCCGTGGAGACCCAGTACTTC; CDR3: CASTALGPVETQYF
J: TRBJ2-7; V: TRBV20-1; D: .; size: few; DNA: TGCAGTGCTAGGCCGAATTTGTGGGAGCAGTACTTC; CDR3: CSARPNLWEQYF
J: TRBJ2-1; V: TRBV10-3; D: .; size: few; DNA: TGTGCCATCAGTGAGTCGTTCCCCCCCAAGCAGTTCTTC; CDR3: CAISESFPPKQFF
J: TRBJ2-3; V: TRBV2; D: .; size: many; DNA: TGTGCCAGCAGTGATGGCCAAGGCACAGATACGCAGTATTTT; CDR3: CASSDGQGTDTQYF
J: TRBJ2-4; V: TRBV20-1; D: .; size: .; DNA: TGCAGTGCTAGAGTCAGGGACAAAAACATTCAGTACTTC; CDR3: CSARVRDKNIQYF
J: TRBJ1-5; V: TRBV7-6; D: .; size: few; DNA: TGTGCCAGCAGTGGCACCGAGAGTCAGCCCCAGCATTTT; CDR3: CASSGTESQPQHF
J: TRBJ2-7; V: TRBV20-1; D: .; size: .; DNA: TGCAGTGCTAGAGATGGCGTAGGGAGCTCCTACGAGCAGTACTTC; CDR3: CSARDGVGSSYEQYF
J: TRBJ2-5; V: TRBV6-6; D: .; size: many; DNA: TGTGCCAGCAGCCGTAACATCCAAGAGACCCAGTACTTC; CDR3: CASSRNIQETQYF
J: TRBJ2-3; V: TRBV6-1; D: .; size: few; DNA: TGTGCCAGCAGTGGCCAGGGCGATACGCAGTATTTT; CDR3: CASSGQGDTQYF
J: TRBJ1-1; V: TRBV4-1; D: TRBD1; size: few; DNA: TGCGCCAGCAGCCTATCGGGGGAGGGGACAGAGAACACTGAAGCTTTCTTT; CDR3: CASSLSGEGTENTEAFF
J: TRBJ2-3; V: TRBV28; D: TRBD2; size: few; DNA: TGTGCCAGCGAGGTGGGAGGGTCCAACACAGATACGCAGTATTTT; CDR3: CASEVGGSNTDTQYF
J: TRBJ1-4; V: TRBV10-3; D: TRBD1; size: few; DNA: TGTGCCACCCATCAGGAACAGGGGGCTAATGAAAAACTGTTTTTT; CDR3: CATHQEQGANEKLFF
J: TRBJ2-7; V: TRBV5-1; D: TRBD1; size: .; DNA: TGCGCCAGTTCTTTCGGGACCTACAGGGGCGATAGAGACAAGCAGTACTTC; CDR3: CASSFGTYRGDRDKQYF
J: TRBJ1-1; V: TRBV6-2/TRBV6-3; D: .; size: .; DNA: TGTGCCAGCAGTTACTTCGGGGCTGAAGCTTTCTTT; CDR3: CASSYFGAEAFF
J: TRBJ2-5; V: TRBV20-1; D: .; size: few; DNA: TGCAGTGTATGGCAGGGGTCCCGAGAGGAGACCCAGTACTTC; CDR3: CSVWQGSREETQYF
J: TRBJ2-5; V: TRBV20-1; D: .; size: few; DNA: TGCAGTGCTAGAGATTCCTACCTACAAGAGACCCAGTACTTC; CDR3: CSARDSYLQETQYF
J: TRBJ2-7; V: TRBV12-3/TRBV12-4; D: TRBD1; size: many; DNA: TGTGCCAGCAGTCCCGACAGGGCACAGTACTTC; CDR3: CASSPDRAQYF
J: TRBJ2-7; V: TRBV30; D: .; size: .; DNA: TGTGCCTGGAGGCAGTCCCCCTACGAGCAGTACTTC; CDR3: CAWRQSPYEQYF
J: TRBJ2-1; V: TRBV5-1; D: .; size: many; DNA: TGCGCCAGCAGTGCTGGGCAAACATACAATGAGCAGTTCTTC; CDR3: CASSAGQTYNEQFF
J: TRBJ2-1; V: TRBV7-9; D: TRBD2; size: .; DNA: TGTGCCATCCTTCGGACGGGAGGGCCTCTGAATGAGCAGTTCTTC; CDR3: CAILRTGGPLNEQFF
J: TRBJ1-1; V: TRBV6-5; D: .; size: few; DNA: TGTGCCAGCAGTTATAATCTCGCAGGGACCACTGAAGCTTTCTTT; CDR3: CASSYNLAGTTEAFF
J: TRBJ1-3; V: TRBV24-1; D: .; size: .; DNA: TGTGCCACCAGCTCTGGAAACACCATATATTTT; CDR3: CATSSGNTIYF
J: TRBJ2-7; V: TRBV7-2; D: .; size: .; DNA: TGTGCCAGCAGCTTAACCGGGAGTTTATCCTACGAGCAGTACTTC; CDR3: CASSLTGSLSYEQYF
J: TRBJ1-6; V: TRBV4-1; D: TRBD1; size: .; DNA: TGCGCCAGCAGCCACCCCGGGACAGGGTATTCACCCCTCCACTTT; CDR3: CASSHPGTGYSPLHF
J: TRBJ2-1; V: TRBV6-1; D: .; size: .; DNA: TGTGCCAGCAGTGGGGGGCGTATGGTAGTGAGCTCCTACAATGAGCAGTTCTTC; CDR3: CASSGGRMVVSSYNEQFF
J: TRBJ1-6; V: TRBV20-1; D: .; size: .; DNA: TGCAGTGCTAGAGATTGGGGCCTCAATAATTCACCCCTCCACTTT; CDR3: CSARDWGLNNSPLHF
J: TRBJ1-2; V: TRBV9; D: .; size: few; DNA: TGTGCCAGCAGCGTAGGCGCTTTACCCAACTATGGCTACACCTTC; CDR3: CASSVGALPNYGYTF
J: TRBJ2-7; V: TRBV4-1; D: TRBD2; size: .; DNA: TGCGCCAGCAGCCAACCCTTTAGCGGGTCTACCTACGAGCAGTACTTC; CDR3: CASSQPFSGSTYEQYF
J: TRBJ2-7; V: TRBV6-6; D: .; size: .; DNA: TGTGCCAGCAGTCCGACACTAGACTACGAGCAGTACTTC; CDR3: CASSPTLDYEQYF
J: TRBJ1-1; V: TRBV20-1; D: .; size: .; DNA: TGCAGTGCCCCGGACAGCAGGAACACTGAAGCTTTCTTT; CDR3: CSAPDSRNTEAFF
J: TRBJ1-2; V: TRBV12-5; D: .; size: .; DNA: TGTGCTAGTGGCCCAGGGGCCGGCTATGGCTACACCTTC; CDR3: CASGPGAGYGYTF
J: TRBJ1-1; V: TRBV9; D: TRBD1; size: .; DNA: TGTGCCAGCAGCCCGGGAGAGGGGGCGGAAGCTTTCTTT; CDR3: CASSPGEGAEAFF
J: TRBJ1-4; V: TRBV2; D: TRBD1; size: .; DNA: TGTGCCAGCAGCCGACAGGGGTTTGAAAAACTGTTTTTT; CDR3: CASSRQGFEKLFF
J: TRBJ1-1; V: TRBV10-3; D: .; size: once; DNA: TGTGCCATCAGGGGACTGGCTGAAGCTTTCTTT; CDR3: CAIRGLAEAFF
J: TRBJ2-5; V: TRBV7-9; D: TRBD2; size: many; DNA: TGTGCCAGCAGCCCCGGGACTAGGGGGCAAGAGACCCAGTACTTC; CDR3: CASSPGTRGQETQYF
J: TRBJ2-1; V: TRBV6-4; D: .; size: few; DNA: TGTGCCAGCTCTGGCGGGGGCGCGAATGAGCAGTTCTTC; CDR3: CASSGGGANEQFF
J: TRBJ2-7; V: TRBV20-1; D: .; size: .; DNA: TGCAGTGCTAGAGACCGCCCCGTCGCCGTCGAGCAGTACTTC; CDR3: CSARDRPVAVEQYF
J: TRBJ2-7; V: TRBV2; D: .; size: few; DNA: TGTGCCAGCAAGGGGATCGAGCAGTACTTC; CDR3: CASKGIEQYF
J: TRBJ2-1; V: TRBV5-1; D: .; size: .; DNA: TGCGCCAGCAGCTTGGGCCCAAGGGTCGGTGAGCAGTTCTTC; CDR3: CASSLGPRVGEQFF
J: TRBJ2-3; V: TRBV27; D: TRBD2; size: few; DNA: TGTGCCAGCAGTCTCTCTAGCGGGAGCTACTCTAGCACAGATACGCAGTATTTT; CDR3: CASSLSSGSYSSTDTQYF
J: TRBJ2-7; V: TRBV29-1; D: .; size: many; DNA: TGCAGCGTTGTCAGGCAGGACTACGAGCAGTACTTC; CDR3: CSVVRQDYEQYF
J: TRBJ1-2; V: TRBV29-1; D: .; size: .; DNA: TGCAGCGGGGGATTTGACTATGGCTACACCTTC; CDR3: CSGGFDYGYTF
J: TRBJ2-7; V: TRBV7-9; D: TRBD1; size: many; DNA: TGTGCCAGCAGCCCTTCGGACAGGACCTACGAGCAGTACTTC; CDR3: CASSPSDRTYEQYF
J: TRBJ1-2; V: TRBV9; D: TRBD1; size: few; DNA: TGTGCCAGCAGCGTAGAGGGGACAGGGAACTATGGCTACACCTTC; CDR3: CASSVEGTGNYGYTF
J: TRBJ2-1; V: TRBV5-1; D: .; size: .; DNA: TGCGCCAGCAGCTTTACGGCTCCCAGGGAGGCCGCGTTCGATGGTGAGCAGTTCTTC; CDR3: CASSFTAPREAAFDGEQFF
J: TRBJ2-1; V: TRBV7-9; D: TRBD2; size: few; DNA: TGTGCCAGCAGCTTAGAAGGACTAGTATCGGAGCAGTTCTTC; CDR3: CASSLEGLVSEQFF
J: TRBJ2-3; V: TRBV5-1; D: TRBD2; size: .; DNA: TGCGCCAGCAGCACGAATAGCGGGGGGAGCACAGATACGCAGTATTTT; CDR3: CASSTNSGGSTDTQYF
J: TRBJ1-1; V: TRBV20-1; D: .; size: .; DNA: TGCAGTGCTAGAGAGGACGCCTTGAACACTGAAGCTTTCTTT; CDR3: CSAREDALNTEAFF
J: TRBJ2-6; V: TRBV10-3; D: TRBD1; size: .; DNA: TGTGCCAATAGGCCGGGACAGGGGTTGACTGGGGCCAACGTCCTGACTTTC; CDR3: CANRPGQGLTGANVLTF
J: TRBJ2-1; V: TRBV3-1; D: .; size: few; DNA: TGTGCCAGCAGCCACAACGGGCGAGGGGAGTTCTTC; CDR3: CASSHNGRGEFF
J: TRBJ2-5; V: TRBV9; D: TRBD2; size: few; DNA: TGTGCCAGCAGCGTAGAAGGGACTAGCGGGGGGACCCAGTACTTC; CDR3: CASSVEGTSGGTQYF
J: TRBJ2-7; V: TRBV27; D: .; size: .; DNA: TGTGCCTGCACTGCTCAAAGCCCGGCCAGGGGCAACTACGAGCAGTACTTC; CDR3: CACTAQSPARGNYEQYF